A single sample is the source of the 21 T cell receptor beta chains below, sequenced in a study of cytomegalovirus exposure and HLA in healthy donors. The PCR employed 60 Vbeta primers together with 13 Jbeta primers. The assay was immunoSEQ multiplex PCR, and TCRdb's table has in-frame clones only and misses some. The table shows fewer than 140,000 clones, with 71% occurring only once. The sequencing sample was made of PBMCs. The receptors derive from a female donor in good health and CMV-seronegative.

The chain carries TRBV10-1 and TRBJ2-3; 14 bases match TRBD2. CDR1 WNHNN and CDR2 SYGVQD come from the germline V gene (reference sequence). The CDR3 sequence is 16 residues long. With 2 bases clipped from V and 3 bases from J, the junction kept 1 base outside the gene matches. CDR3 DNA sequence: TGCGCCAGCAGTGAGGGGACTAGCGGGAGAACAGATACGCAGTATTTT. Translation gives CASSEGTSGRTDTQYF.

This clone was observed a single time. This chain joins TRBV10-2 and TRBJ2-7; perhaps TRBD2 as D (5 bases). The germline V gene has CDR1 WSHSY and CDR2 SAAADI. Trimming stripped 4 bases from V and 3 bases from J, with 13 bases between. This CDR3 is 14 amino acids long. The CDR3 region is CASSGETGHYEQYF. DNA of the CDR3: TGCGCCAGCAGTGGGGAGACCGGCCACTACGAGCAGTACTTC.

The CDR3 loop is CVRSSPVSGRHYEQYF. CDR3 nucleotide sequence: TGTGTCAGAAGCTCACCCGTTAGCGGGAGACACTACGAGCAGTACTTC. The chain has TRBV7-5 and TRBJ2-7; the table gives TRBD2 as D, unverified against the DNA. TRBV7-5 is listed as a pseudogene. CDR3 length: 16 residues.

This clone was seen a handful of times. This chain connects TRBV7-8 to TRBJ2-3, with TRBD2 matching over 8 bases. The CDR3 sequence is 15 residues long. From germline, CDR1 is SGHVS and CDR2 FQNEAQ. V dropped 3 bases and J dropped 3; count of bases not matched to a gene: 5. The CDR3 DNA reads as TGTGCCAGCAGCTTTGGGGAGCGGGAGACAGATACGCAGTATTTT. Its translation: CASSFGERETDTQYF.

J is TRBJ2-7 and V is TRBV5-5; 8 nucleotides align to TRBD1. This CDR3 has 17 amino acids. Germline V lookup: CDR1 SGHKS, CDR2 YYEKEE (reference sequence). V lost 5 bases, J lost 0 bases, and 13 bases stayed unmatched. The CDR3 reads CASSRGGDRWSSYEQYF. DNA of the CDR3: TGTGCCAGCAGTCGGGGCGGGGACAGGTGGAGCTCCTACGAGCAGTACTTC.

The table lists this clone with a count of one. The chain joins TRBV4-1 to TRBJ2-5; 9 bases match TRBD1. The length of the CDR3 is 15 residues. J gave up 3 bases and V 1 base, and 3 bases lay outside the gene matches. Per the germline V gene, CDR1 is MGHRA and CDR2 is YSYEKL. The CDR3 is CASSQGGTGKETQYF. CDR3 DNA: TGCGCCAGCAGCCAAGGAGGGACAGGGAAAGAGACCCAGTACTTC.

This chain links TRBV6-4 with TRBJ2-3; TRBD1 is a possible D gene (7 bases). V was pared by 0 bases and J by 6 bases, with 16 bases between. CDR3 length: 16 residues. Germline V gives CDR1 MRHNA, CDR2 SNTAGT. CDR3 region: CASSDSAEGAWDTQYF. The CDR3 bases are TGTGCCAGCAGTGACTCAGCGGAGGGGGCCTGGGATACGCAGTATTTT.

The chain has TRBV11-3 and TRBJ2-1, with 9 positions matching TRBD2. The CDR3 length is 17 residues. V was clipped by 5 bases and J by 0 bases; unmatched bases: 8. Germline loops: CDR1 SGHNT, CDR2 YENEEA. In DNA, the CDR3 is TGTGCCAGCAGCCCCGGGACTAGCAGAAGCTCCTACAATGAGCAGTTCTTC. This sequence encodes CASSPGTSRSSYNEQFF.

V is TRBV11-2 and J is TRBJ2-1; 8 bases fit TRBD2. The CDR3 spans 13 residues. V was pared by 4 bases and J by 6 bases, with 2 bases of the junction left unmatched. The germline V gene has CDR1 SGHAT and CDR2 FQNNGV. The CDR3 here is CASSSTSVNEQFF. Written as DNA, the CDR3 is TGTGCCAGCAGCTCGACTAGCGTCAATGAGCAGTTCTTC.

The gene calls are TRBV6-4 and TRBJ1-2; D gene ambiguous. From germline, CDR1 is MRHNA and CDR2 SNTAGT. Trimming took off 5 bases at V and 8 bases at J, with 21 bases between the two ends. The CDR3 is 15 amino acids. The CDR3 coding sequence is TGTGCCAGCAGTCCTACTCCACTGCCACGTCGGGGCTACACCTTC. This translates into CASSPTPLPRRGYTF.

This clone came up a few times. V gene TRBV6-1 combines with J gene TRBJ2-7; D is ambiguous. Germline CDR1 reads MNHNS; CDR2 reads SASEGT. Trimming took off 6 bases at V and 2 bases at J, with 14 bases between the two ends. This CDR3 has 14 residues. CDR3 region: CASRASPQAYEQYF. As DNA, the CDR3 is TGTGCCAGCAGGGCCTCTCCTCAGGCCTACGAGCAGTACTTC.

The chain combines TRBV7-3 with TRBJ2-5; TRBD2 aligns across 7 bases. With 5 bases clipped from V and 2 bases from J, the junction kept 8 bases outside the gene matches. The CDR3 sequence is 15 residues long. Germline V gene data show CDR1 as SGHTA and CDR2 as FQGTGA. CDR3 coding DNA: TGTGCCAGCAGCCTCGAGCGGGGTAAACAAGAGACCCAGTACTTC. Residues: CASSLERGKQETQYF.

V and J are TRBV27 and TRBJ2-7, with D unresolved. The germline V and J ends were trimmed by 8 bases and 4 bases, with 15 bases remaining between them. Germline CDR1 is MNHEY and CDR2 is SMNVEV (reference sequence). This CDR3 comprises 13 residues. CDR3 residues: CASSLGHTYEQYF. In DNA, the CDR3 is TGTGCCAGCTCCCTAGGCCATACATACGAGCAGTACTTC.

This clone was picked up a small number of times. The chain combines TRBV9 with TRBJ2-1, with D possibly being TRBD2 (5 bases). Trimming stripped 2 bases from V and 9 bases from J, with 15 bases between. The germline V gene encodes CDR1 SGDLS and CDR2 YYNGEE. CDR3 size: 14 residues. CDR3 loop: CASSVRLERSEQFF. CDR3 DNA: TGTGCCAGCAGCGTCCGCTTAGAGCGGAGTGAGCAGTTCTTC.

The gene calls are TRBV14 and TRBJ2-5; no firm D call. The end of the DNA aligns better with TRBJ2-7, so the J call may be wrong. The CDR3 length is 13 residues. The V gene's germline CDR1 is SGHDN and CDR2 FVKESK. CDR3 protein: CASSQEPLYEQYF. The CDR3 DNA follows: TGTGCCAGCAGCCAAGAACCTCTCTACGAGCAGTACTTC.

This chain connects TRBV4-2 to TRBJ2-2; weak D call: TRBD2 (5 bases). Trimming removed 0 bases from V and 6 bases from J, with 11 bases in between. CDR1 and CDR2 (germline): LGHNA, YNFKEQ. The CDR3 has 15 residues. The CDR3 bases are TGTGCCAGCAGCCAAGAACCCGACGGGGCCGGGGAGCTGTTTTTT. Translated: CASSQEPDGAGELFF.

The chain joins TRBV10-3 to TRBJ2-7, with a weak D call TRBD2 (5 bases). Between the trimmed V and J ends, which lost 4 bases and 3 bases, there was a span of 13 bases. CDR3 length equals 14 residues. Germline CDR1 reads ENHRY; CDR2 reads SYGVKD. The CDR3 here is CAISVGGEGYEQYF. The DNA for the CDR3 is TGTGCCATCAGTGTAGGAGGTGAGGGCTACGAGCAGTACTTC.

The rearrangement links TRBV4-1 to TRBJ2-3; 12 nucleotides agree with TRBD2. Germline loops: CDR1 MGHRA, CDR2 YSYEKL. With 6 bases clipped from V and 5 bases from J, the junction kept 6 bases outside the gene matches. The CDR3 extends over 15 amino acids. CDR3 sequence reads: CASSASGRAQDTQYF. CDR3 coding DNA: TGCGCCAGCAGTGCTAGCGGGAGGGCCCAAGATACGCAGTATTTT.

This clone was observed a handful of times. V is TRBV7-9 and J is TRBJ2-7; tentative D call: TRBD1 (6 bases). Germline V gene lookup returns CDR1 SEHNR and CDR2 FQNEAQ (reference sequence). The CDR3 loop spans 12 amino acids. The V end lost 6 bases, the J end lost 4 bases, and 10 bases lay between the germline ends. In nucleotides, the CDR3 is TGTGCCAGCAGACGGACAGATTACGAGCAGTACTTC. It yields the protein CASRRTDYEQYF.

This clone was seen a few times. V gene TRBV19 combines with J gene TRBJ1-2, with 9 bases that match TRBD1. Germline values: CDR1 LNHDA, CDR2 SQIVND (reference sequence). V was clipped by 3 bases and J by 7 bases; unmatched bases: 6. This CDR3 comprises 14 residues. CDR3 region: CASSIGQGMGGYTF. The CDR3 bases are TGTGCCAGTAGTATCGGACAGGGGATGGGTGGCTACACCTTC.

There are a few counts of this clone. V usage is TRBV4-1 and J usage is TRBJ2-2, with 10 bases matching TRBD1. J lost 13 bases, V lost 3 bases, and 5 bases had no gene match. CDR3 length equals 13 residues. Germline V CDR1 and CDR2: MGHRA, YSYEKL. The CDR3 loop reads CASSHFRDRGLFF. CDR3 bases: TGCGCCAGCAGCCACTTTAGGGACAGGGGGCTGTTTTTT.